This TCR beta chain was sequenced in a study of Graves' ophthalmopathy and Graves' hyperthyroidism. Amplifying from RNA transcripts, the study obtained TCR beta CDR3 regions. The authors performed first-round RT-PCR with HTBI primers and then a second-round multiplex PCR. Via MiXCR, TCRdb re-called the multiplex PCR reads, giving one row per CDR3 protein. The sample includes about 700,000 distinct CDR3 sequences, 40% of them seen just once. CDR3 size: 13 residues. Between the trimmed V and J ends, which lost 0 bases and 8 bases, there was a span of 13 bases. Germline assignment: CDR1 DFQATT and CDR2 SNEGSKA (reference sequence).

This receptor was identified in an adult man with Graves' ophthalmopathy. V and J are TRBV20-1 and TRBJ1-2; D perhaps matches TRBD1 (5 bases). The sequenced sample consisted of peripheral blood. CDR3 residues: CSARDLRGRGYTF. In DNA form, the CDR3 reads TGCAGTGCTAGAGATCTACGGGGACGGGGCTACACCTTC.